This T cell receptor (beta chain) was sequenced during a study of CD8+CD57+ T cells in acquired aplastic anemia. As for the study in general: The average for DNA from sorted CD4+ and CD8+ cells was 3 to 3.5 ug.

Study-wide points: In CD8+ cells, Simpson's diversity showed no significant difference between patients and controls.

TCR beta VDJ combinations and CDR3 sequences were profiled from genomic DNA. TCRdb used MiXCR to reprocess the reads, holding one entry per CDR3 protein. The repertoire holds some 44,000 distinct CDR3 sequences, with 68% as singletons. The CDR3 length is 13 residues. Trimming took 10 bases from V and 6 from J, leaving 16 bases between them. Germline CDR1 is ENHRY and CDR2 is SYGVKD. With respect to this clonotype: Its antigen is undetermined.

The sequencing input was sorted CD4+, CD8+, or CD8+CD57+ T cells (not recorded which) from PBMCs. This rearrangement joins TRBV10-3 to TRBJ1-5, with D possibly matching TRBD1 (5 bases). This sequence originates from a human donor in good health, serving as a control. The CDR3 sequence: CATRENQGQPQHF. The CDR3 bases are TGTGCCACCAGGGAGAATCAGGGTCAGCCCCAGCATTTT.